These 13 T cell receptor beta chains were all obtained from the same sample, sequenced in a study of blood T cells in healthy people across ages. A second PCR, run for roughly 7 to 11 cycles, used a sample-barcoded 5' primer plus a J-beta primer mix. TCRdb re-called the 5' RACE reads with MiXCR, one entry per CDR3 protein. The table records 750,000 or so distinct CDR3 sequences, 25% of them present only once. These data were also filed under a second study, of T cells of mothers and their children.

What was sequenced was blood. These receptors all stem from a boy between 10 and 17 years old in good health.

The rearrangement joins TRBV5-1 to TRBJ2-5, with D possibly being TRBD1 (6 bases). The CDR3 spans 14 residues. The germline V gene encodes CDR1 SGHRS and CDR2 YFSETQ. The germline V and J ends were trimmed by 1 base and 5 bases, with 12 bases remaining between them. The CDR3 here is CASSLRSGVETQYF. Written as DNA, the CDR3 is TGCGCCAGCAGCTTGAGGTCAGGGGTCGAGACCCAGTACTTC. The complete variable domain, with remaining parts taken from reference TRBV5-1 and TRBJ2-5, reads KAGVTQTPRYLIKTRGQQVTLSCSPISGHRSVSWYQQTPGQGLQFLFEYFSETQRNKGNFPGRFSGRQFSNSRSEMNVSTLELGDSALYLCASSLRSGVETQYFGPGTRLLVL.

This clonotype was counted between two and nine times. The J gene is TRBJ1-5, the V gene TRBV20-1; D is possibly TRBD1 (5 bases). Trimming cost V 6 bases and J 0 bases, with 18 bases left between them. There are 16 residues in the CDR3. Per the germline V gene, CDR1 is DFQATT and CDR2 is SNEGSKA (reference sequence). The CDR3 is CSANERGTYSNQPQHF. The CDR3 bases are TGCAGTGCGAACGAGAGGGGCACCTATAGCAATCAGCCCCAGCATTTT.

The J gene is TRBJ2-5, the V gene TRBV6-5, with D hard to call. V was pared by 7 bases and J by 4 bases, with 16 bases between. Per germline, CDR1 MNHEY and CDR2 SVGAGI. The CDR3 has 14 amino acids. CDR3 coding DNA: TGTGCCAGCACCGCCGGACGGGCTGGAGAGACCCAGTACTTC. This translates into CASTAGRAGETQYF.

This clonotype showed up just a few times. This chain connects TRBV7-2 to TRBJ1-4; D is undetermined. With 3 bases removed from V and 2 bases from J, the gap between germline ends came to 7 bases. The CDR3 runs to 14 residues. Germline lookup yields CDR1 SGHTA and CDR2 FQGNSA. The chain's CDR3 is CASSFLGTNEKLFF. In DNA, the CDR3 is TGTGCCAGCAGCTTCCTTGGGACTAATGAAAAACTGTTTTTT.

The J gene is TRBJ2-5, the V gene TRBV7-2, with D perhaps matching TRBD1 (6 bases). The J call may be in error: the DNA end matches TRBJ2-7 better. Germline V gene sequence: CDR1 SGHTA, CDR2 FQGNSA. The CDR3 has 14 residues. The CDR3 region has the DNA TGTGCCAGCAGCGCAGGACAGTTAGTATACGAGCAGTACTTC. This codes for CASSAGQLVYEQYF.

The V and J genes are TRBV11-1 and TRBJ1-5; D gene ambiguous. The CDR3 runs to 17 residues. Trimming took 1 base from V and 0 from J, leaving 13 bases between them. The germline gives CDR1 SGHAT, CDR2 FQDESV (reference sequence). CDR3 protein: CASSLDSAAHSNQPQHF. The CDR3 DNA follows: TGTGCCAGCAGCTTAGATTCGGCAGCCCATAGCAATCAGCCCCAGCATTTT.

V is TRBV6-1 and J is TRBJ2-3; 11 bases align to TRBD2. CDR1 and CDR2 from the germline V gene are MNHNS and SASEGT. The CDR3 spans 17 residues. V gave up 4 bases and J gave up 6 bases; unmatched junction bases: 12. The CDR3 is CASSALLAGGPGDTQYF. The CDR3, as DNA: TGTGCCAGCAGTGCTCTCCTAGCGGGGGGTCCTGGCGATACGCAGTATTTT.

J is TRBJ2-7 and V is TRBV29-1, with a weak D call TRBD1 (6 bases). In germline, CDR1 is SQVTM, CDR2 ANQGSEA. CDR3 size: 13 residues. Trimming took off 4 bases at V and 4 bases at J, with 14 bases between the two ends. The CDR3 region has the DNA TGCAGCGTTGTTCAGGGGAGTGTGTACGAGCAGTACTTC. It translates to CSVVQGSVYEQYF.

This sequence joins TRBV27 and TRBJ2-7, with 9 nucleotides matching TRBD1. The CDR3 contains 15 residues. CDR1 and CDR2 (germline): MNHEY, SMNVEV (reference sequence). Trimming cost V 2 bases and J 1 base; bases outside gene matches: 3. This CDR3 reads CASSLTGGVSYEQYF. Written as DNA, the CDR3 is TGTGCCAGCAGTTTAACAGGGGGCGTATCCTACGAGCAGTACTTC.

This sequence joins TRBV5-1 and TRBJ2-5; D ambiguous. The CDR3 loop spans 14 amino acids. V gave up 1 base and J gave up 0 bases, with 7 bases separating them. Per the germline V gene, CDR1 is SGHRS and CDR2 is YFSETQ. The CDR3 DNA follows: TGCGCCAGCAGCTTGTCCCGGTACCAAGAGACCCAGTACTTC. Its protein is CASSLSRYQETQYF.

V usage is TRBV4-3 and J usage is TRBJ2-1, with 8 nucleotides matching TRBD2. J gave up 4 bases and V 4 bases, and 9 bases lay outside the gene matches. In germline, CDR1 is LGHNA, CDR2 YSLEER. The CDR3 loop spans 16 amino acids. The CDR3 nucleotides read TGCGCCAGCAGCCCCAGGCGACTAGCGTCTTACAATGAGCAGTTCTTC. Protein: CASSPRRLASYNEQFF.

The CDR3 region is CASSSQGAIGQYEQYF. For the CDR3, the DNA is TGTGCCAGCAGTAGTCAGGGCGCAATTGGGCAATACGAGCAGTACTTC. The rearrangement links TRBV27 to TRBJ2-7; D may be TRBD1 (5 bases). Trimming left V 5 bases short and J 4 bases short, with 21 bases between. From germline, CDR1 is MNHEY and CDR2 SMNVEV (reference sequence). This CDR3 spans 16 amino acids.

This chain joins TRBV20-1 and TRBJ2-1, with 15 bases matching TRBD2. Trimming cost V 5 bases and J 8 bases; bases outside gene matches: 4. There are 14 residues in the CDR3. Germline values: CDR1 DFQATT, CDR2 SNEGSKA (reference sequence). This chain's CDR3 is CSAQGTSGRYEQFF. The DNA of the CDR3 is TGCAGTGCTCAAGGGACTAGCGGGAGGTATGAGCAGTTCTTC.